The clone carrying this T cell receptor (beta chain) showed up just once. This specimen belongs to a study of blood T cell repertoires in COVID-19. On the study more broadly: Nucleic acid was either cDNA or gDNA, and it came from T cells, B-cell-depleted T cells, or PBMCs.

Profiling relied on immunoSEQ multiplex PCR, and the TCRdb table lists in-frame clones only, not all of them. The table lists roughly 250,000 clones, approximately 83% of them singletons. Germline CDR1 reads LNHDA; CDR2 reads SQIVND (reference sequence). The V segment lost 4 bases and the J segment 6 bases; nucleotides outside the gene matches: 16. This CDR3 is built from 19 residues. This chain links TRBV19 with TRBJ2-2; 11 nucleotides align to TRBD2. The sequencing input was PBMCs or T cells enriched from blood (not recorded which). The sequence was obtained from a woman aged 35 to 49 with acute COVID-19. DNA for the CDR3: TGTGCCAGTAGTAGCCCGATACTAGCGGGAGTGGGCGAGGCCGGGGAGCTGTTTTTT. It codes for CASSSPILAGVGEAGELFF. Supplemented by reference TRBV19 and TRBJ2-2, the full variable domain reads DGGITQSPKYLFRKEGQNVTLSCEQNLNHDAMYWYRQDPGQGLRLIYYSQIVNDFQKGDIAEGYSVSREKKESFPLTVTSAQKNPTAFYLCASSSPILAGVGEAGELFFGEGSRLTVL.